The sequence of this T cell receptor beta chain was determined in a study of monozygotic twins with inflammatory bowel disease. Broader study findings: Lower TCRbeta diversity (inverse Simpson) was seen in IBD patients than in healthy co-twins. Among IBD patients, fewer clonotypes were shared with others than among healthy twins, especially with disease activity.

Using TCRalpha and TCRbeta cDNA, the researchers carried out two nested PCRs that lasted roughly 16 and 10 cycles. TCRdb reanalyzed the 5' RACE reads and collapses them to one entry per CDR3 protein, without DNA. Across approximately 210,000 distinct CDR3 sequences, the top ten clones capture roughly 8% of the sample. Comment on this clonotype: What it binds is unknown.

Per germline, CDR1 SEHNR and CDR2 FQNEAQ (reference sequence). CDR3 length: 17 residues. Blood (approximately 2.5 ml) was collected from every donor individually. Sequencing input: blood. The chain carries TRBV7-9 and TRBJ2-2; TCRdb indicates TRBD2, and absent DNA this call remains unverified. This sequence originates from a human donor with ulcerative colitis or Crohn's disease, or a healthy co-twin of an affected twin (not recorded which). The CDR3 reads CASRRLAGGPNTGELFF.